The 17 T cell receptor beta chains reported below all come from one sample, sequenced in a study of T cell changes during pregnancy in multiple sclerosis. Sequencing was performed with immunoSEQ multiplex PCR; in TCRdb, only in-frame clones are kept and a portion is missing. Among 55,000 to 85,000 clones, over 85% were seen once, and the ten largest hold approximately 1.2%. Here the sequenced sample was peripheral blood, taken in the third trimester of pregnancy. The receptors come from a female donor with multiple sclerosis, enrolled in a pregnancy study.

The chain combines TRBV18 with TRBJ1-5; 9 bases line up with TRBD1. The CDR3 is 14 amino acids. V lost 4 bases to trimming and J lost 6 bases; unmatched junction nucleotides: 4. Germline lookup yields CDR1 KGHSH and CDR2 LQKENI. This CDR3 reads CASSRGQGSQPQHF. CDR3 nucleotide sequence: TGTGCCAGCTCACGTGGACAGGGGAGTCAGCCCCAGCATTTT.

This rearrangement joins TRBV29-1 to TRBJ2-5; D ambiguous. The germline V and J ends were trimmed by 0 bases and 4 bases, with 3 bases remaining between them. Germline CDR1 SQVTM, CDR2 ANQGSEA. This CDR3 is built from 11 residues. The CDR3 nucleotides are TGCAGCGTTGAAGATCGAGAGACCCAGTACTTC. Translated, it gives CSVEDRETQYF.

The chain uses TRBV6-5 and TRBJ2-5, with TRBD2 as a possible D gene (6 bases). Per germline, CDR1 MNHEY and CDR2 SVGAGI. V lost 6 bases and J lost 2, with 16 bases in between. The CDR3 consists of 15 residues. CDR3 loop: CASRHEGGGQETQYF. The CDR3 region has the DNA TGTGCCAGCAGGCACGAGGGAGGCGGGCAAGAGACCCAGTACTTC.

The genes are TRBV2 and TRBJ2-1, with 10 bases that match TRBD1. This CDR3 is built from 15 residues. V gave up 3 bases and J gave up 7 bases; unmatched junction bases: 6. Germline CDR1 and CDR2: SNHLY and FYNNEI. CDR3 protein: CASSDGTGAGNEQFF. CDR3 coding DNA: TGTGCCAGCAGTGACGGGACAGGGGCGGGTAATGAGCAGTTCTTC.

The chain has TRBV19 and TRBJ2-7; possible D gene TRBD2, 6 bases. The CDR3 length is 14 residues. The V end lost 3 bases, the J end lost 2 bases, and 11 bases lay between the germline ends. The germline V gene encodes CDR1 LNHDA and CDR2 SQIVND (reference sequence). CDR3 nucleotide sequence: TGTGCCAGTAGTATCAGGACGGGGGCCTACGAGCAGTACTTC. Its protein product is CASSIRTGAYEQYF.

The chain joins TRBV27 to TRBJ2-1, with D perhaps TRBD2 (5 bases). Germline lookup yields CDR1 MNHEY and CDR2 SMNVEV (reference sequence). This CDR3 spans 15 amino acids. Trimming cost V 4 bases and J 4 bases, with 14 bases left between them. CDR3 in amino acids: CASSYRTRGYNEQFF. CDR3 coding DNA: TGTGCCAGCAGTTATAGAACTAGAGGTTACAATGAGCAGTTCTTC.

J is TRBJ2-7 and V is TRBV7-9; 11 bases map to TRBD1. Germline CDR1 and CDR2: SEHNR and FQNEAQ (reference sequence). The CDR3 loop spans 14 amino acids. The junction had 4 bases not matched to a gene; V was cut back by 6 bases and J by 3 bases. CDR3 sequence: CASSPGTGGYEQYF. CDR3 nucleotide sequence: TGTGCCAGCAGTCCCGGGACAGGGGGCTACGAGCAGTACTTC.

Here the CDR3 DNA reads TGTGCCTGGAGTCCACTCATAAGACTAGCGGAAAAACTATCAGGGACCTACGAGCAGTACTTC. Translated, it gives CAWSPLIRLAEKLSGTYEQYF. The rearrangement links TRBV30 to TRBJ2-7; 9 nucleotides line up with TRBD2. Germline V gives CDR1 GTSNPN, CDR2 SVGIG (reference sequence). The CDR3 has 21 residues. With 2 bases clipped from V and 2 bases from J, the junction kept 25 bases outside the gene matches.

The chain employs TRBV7-2 and TRBJ1-2; no firm D call. Germline lookup yields CDR1 SGHTA and CDR2 FQGNSA. The length of the CDR3 is 11 residues. Trimming pared 5 bases from V and 7 bases from J, leaving 8 bases between. The chain's CDR3 is CASSLSGGYTF. CDR3 coding DNA: TGTGCCAGCAGCCTAAGCGGTGGCTACACCTTC.

There are a few counts of this clone. V usage is TRBV6-5 and J usage is TRBJ1-4, with 7 bases identical to TRBD1. This CDR3 is built from 14 residues. With 4 bases clipped from V and 2 bases from J, the junction kept 1 base outside the gene matches. Germline V lookup: CDR1 MNHEY, CDR2 SVGAGI. The CDR3 sequence: CASSSRGTNEKLFF. CDR3 sequence (DNA): TGTGCCAGCAGTTCCAGGGGGACTAATGAAAAACTGTTTTTT.

The chain carries TRBV7-2 and TRBJ2-3; 7 positions agree with TRBD2. With V trimmed by 2 bases and J by 5 bases, 7 bases remained unmatched. Germline lookup yields CDR1 SGHTA and CDR2 FQGNSA. The CDR3 is 15 amino acids. The CDR3 protein is CASSLSGTAGDTQYF. CDR3 nucleotide sequence: TGTGCCAGCAGCTTAAGCGGGACCGCGGGAGATACGCAGTATTTT.

V usage is TRBV14 and J usage is TRBJ2-4; 7 positions agree with TRBD2. The J segment lost 8 bases and the V segment lost 1 base, leaving 8 bases of the junction unmatched. The germline CDR1 and CDR2 sequences are SGHDN and FVKESK. CDR3 size: 15 residues. The CDR3 nucleotides read TGTGCCAGCAGCCAAGCCGGGGCGGGAGCTTACATTCAGTACTTC. Translation gives CASSQAGAGAYIQYF.

The gene calls are TRBV5-5 and TRBJ2-5; tentative D call: TRBD2 (6 bases). The ends were cut back, 4 bases at V and 2 bases at J, with 18 bases in the middle. Germline-derived CDR1 and CDR2 are SGHKS and YYEKEE (reference sequence). This CDR3 region has 16 residues. The chain's CDR3 is CASSPRLGSRQETQYF. The CDR3 nucleotides are TGTGCCAGCAGCCCCCGTCTCGGGAGTAGACAAGAGACCCAGTACTTC. Using reference TRBV5-5 and TRBJ2-5 for the parts outside the CDR3, the full variable domain is DAGVTQSPTHLIKTRGQQVTLRCSPISGHKSVSWYQQVLGQGPQFIFQYYEKEERGRGNFPDRFSARQFPNYSSELNVNALLLGDSALYLCASSPRLGSRQETQYFGPGTRLLVL.

This chain links TRBV28 with TRBJ2-3; D might be TRBD1 (5 bases). The CDR3 spans 14 residues. The V end lost 5 bases, the J end lost 2 bases, and 11 bases lay between the germline ends. CDR1 is MDHEN, CDR2 SYDVKM, per germline. CDR3 sequence (DNA): TGTGCCAGCAGTCGACAGCCCGACACAGATACGCAGTATTTT. It encodes CASSRQPDTDTQYF.

The chain recombines TRBV13 with TRBJ2-3; 7 bases line up with TRBD2. The trim removed 5 bases at V and 2 bases at J, leaving 10 bases unmatched. This CDR3 has 16 amino acids. Germline V CDR1 and CDR2: PRHDT, FYEKMQ (reference sequence). In nucleotides, the CDR3 is TGTGCCAGCAGCGAACCGACTAGCCGGGTCACAGATACGCAGTATTTT. It translates to CASSEPTSRVTDTQYF.

In the case of this clone: At the DNA level, this CDR3 is encoded by other sequences in the same sample as well. The chain couples TRBV18 to TRBJ2-7; no reliable D call. The CDR3 runs 13 residues. Germline CDR1 is KGHSH and CDR2 is LQKENI. V gave up 3 bases and J gave up 0 bases, with 6 bases separating them. The CDR3 DNA is TGTGCCAGCTCACCCGGTAGCTCCTACGAGCAGTACTTC. This translates into CASSPGSSYEQYF.

The chain is built from TRBV6-1 and TRBJ1-2, with D uncertain. The CDR3 consists of 15 residues. The V end was cut by 2 bases, the J end by 0 bases, with 10 bases between. Germline V CDR1 and CDR2: MNHNS, SASEGT. The CDR3 sequence is CASSERPTPNYGYTF. The CDR3 nucleotides read TGTGCCAGCAGTGAACGACCGACTCCTAACTATGGCTACACCTTC.